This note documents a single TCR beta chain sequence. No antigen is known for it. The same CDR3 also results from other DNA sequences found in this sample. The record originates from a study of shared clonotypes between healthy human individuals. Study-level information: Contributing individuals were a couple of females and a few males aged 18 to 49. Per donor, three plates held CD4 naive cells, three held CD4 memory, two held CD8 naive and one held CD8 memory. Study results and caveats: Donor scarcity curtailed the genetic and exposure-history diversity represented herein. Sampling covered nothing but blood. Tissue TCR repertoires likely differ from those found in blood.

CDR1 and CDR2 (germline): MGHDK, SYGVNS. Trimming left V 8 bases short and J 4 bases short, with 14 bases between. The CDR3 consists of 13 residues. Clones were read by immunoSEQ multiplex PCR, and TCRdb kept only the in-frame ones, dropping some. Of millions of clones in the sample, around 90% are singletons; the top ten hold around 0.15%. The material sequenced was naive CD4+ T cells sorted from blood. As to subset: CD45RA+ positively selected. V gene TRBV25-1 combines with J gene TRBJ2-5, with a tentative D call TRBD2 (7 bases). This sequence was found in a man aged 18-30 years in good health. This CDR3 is CASSGGRGETQYF. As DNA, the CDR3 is TGTGCCAGCTCCGGGGGGCGGGGAGAGACCCAGTACTTC.